This T cell receptor beta chain was profiled in a study of blood T cell repertoires in COVID-19. In the study overall: Donors in the United States, Italy and Spain gave samples during acute or convalescent COVID-19. T cells, B-cell-depleted T cells, or PBMCs provided the cDNA or gDNA that served as material.

In the authors' methods: Amplification from reference gene primers served as the basis for estimated nucleated cell counts. TCRdb keeps only in-frame clones here, not all; method: immunoSEQ multiplex PCR. V and J calls plus clone size are reproduced from that table; the DNA served to infer D and trimming. The sample has roughly 190,000 clones; around 85% are singletons. The CDR3 sequence is 14 residues long. The germline V gene has CDR1 SGHRS and CDR2 YFSETQ. The J segment lost 6 bases and the V segment lost 2 bases, leaving 7 bases of the junction unmatched. Input material: peripheral blood. This sequence originates from a man under 40 with acute or convalescent COVID-19. The gene calls are TRBV5-1 and TRBJ2-7; TRBD2 agrees at 8 bases. CDR3 nucleotide sequence: TGCGCCAGCAGCTTCGGTAGGGCGGGGGGCGAGCAGTACTTC. This sequence encodes CASSFGRAGGEQYF.